This T cell receptor beta chain appears in the sequencing data of a study of cytomegalovirus exposure and HLA in healthy donors. Primers: 60 Vbeta forward and 13 Jbeta reverse. Sequenced by immunoSEQ multiplex PCR; TCRdb stores in-frame clones only, minus some. The sample has just over 150,000 clones. Study findings and constraints: The analysis excluded some indistinguishable V segments, including TRBV6-2 and TRBV6-3.

Unmatched junction bases numbered 9, after V lost 6 bases and J lost 0 bases. This CDR3 contains 17 residues. Germline V gene sequence: CDR1 WSHSY, CDR2 SAAADI. Comment on this clone: Its antigen is unknown.

The sample comprised PBMCs. The rearrangement joins TRBV10-2 to TRBJ2-1, with 9 bases that match TRBD2. The TCR comes from a man aged 25 to 40 in good health and CMV-seronegative. CDR3 region: CASRDRRLADSYNEQFF. The CDR3 DNA reads as TGCGCCAGCAGGGATCGGAGACTAGCGGACTCCTACAATGAGCAGTTCTTC.